A single sample is the source of the 28 T cell receptor beta chains below, sequenced in a study of cytomegalovirus exposure and HLA in healthy donors. Repertoires were generated with immunoSEQ multiplex PCR, while TCRdb's copy carries only in-frame clones and drops some. The top ten clones hold 3.5% to 4.5% of a sample with 150,000 to 200,000 clones, under 90% of them seen once. Sequencing input: PBMCs. These receptors all stem from a man aged 18 to 30 in good health and CMV-seropositive.

The gene calls are TRBV5-1 and TRBJ1-1; D remains ambiguous. This CDR3 spans 15 amino acids. The germline V and J ends were trimmed by 0 bases and 1 base, with 10 bases remaining between them. Germline loops: CDR1 SGHRS, CDR2 YFSETQ. The DNA of the CDR3 is TGCGCCAGCAGCTTGGCGGCAGGCCCGAACACTGAAGCTTTCTTT. It translates to CASSLAAGPNTEAFF.

The rearrangement links TRBV7-9 to TRBJ1-4; 9 bases match TRBD1. With V trimmed by 1 base and J by 5 bases, 2 bases remained unmatched. Germline V lookup: CDR1 SEHNR, CDR2 FQNEAQ (reference sequence). The CDR3 runs 15 residues. CDR3 residues: CASSLGDRGNEKLFF. CDR3 in DNA: TGTGCCAGCAGCTTAGGTGACAGGGGGAATGAAAAACTGTTTTTT. The full variable domain, its missing parts supplied by reference TRBV7-9 and TRBJ1-4, is DTGVSQNPRHKITKRGQNVTFRCDPISEHNRLYWYRQTLGQGPEFLTYFQNEAQLEKSRLLSDRFSAERPKGSFSTLEIQRTEQGDSAMYLCASSLGDRGNEKLFFGSGTQLSVL.

V usage is TRBV19 and J usage is TRBJ1-1, with TRBD1 matching over 10 bases. The J segment lost 0 bases and the V segment lost 6 bases, leaving 25 bases of the junction unmatched. The germline CDR1 and CDR2 sequences are LNHDA and SQIVND (reference sequence). The CDR3 extends over 22 amino acids. The CDR3 loop is CASSRVSGTGDEMGPVNTEAFF. The CDR3 region has the DNA TGTGCCAGTAGCCGAGTATCCGGGACAGGGGACGAAATGGGTCCCGTGAACACTGAAGCTTTCTTT.

The rearrangement uses TRBV7-3 and TRBJ2-7; 9 bases align to TRBD2. The germline CDR1 and CDR2 sequences are SGHTA and FQGTGA. The CDR3 has 14 residues. The V and J ends lost 6 bases and 7 bases, in that order; junction bases with no gene match: 10. The CDR3 sequence: CASRVSGSSGEQYF. The CDR3 nucleotides read TGTGCCAGCAGGGTTAGCGGGAGTTCGGGAGAGCAGTACTTC.

This rearrangement joins TRBV29-1 to TRBJ1-4, with 8 bases matching TRBD1. The V and J ends lost 4 bases and 5 bases, in that order; junction bases with no gene match: 6. Germline lookup yields CDR1 SQVTM and CDR2 ANQGSEA. The CDR3 loop spans 14 amino acids. DNA for the CDR3: TGCAGCGTTGCCCCGGACAGGGTGAATGAAAAACTGTTTTTT. It is translated as CSVAPDRVNEKLFF.

The rearrangement joins TRBV7-9 to TRBJ2-1; D is uncertain. Germline-derived CDR1 and CDR2 are SEHNR and FQNEAQ (reference sequence). V was clipped by 5 bases and J by 3 bases, with 5 bases between them. CDR3 length: 12 residues. The CDR3, as DNA: TGTGCCAGCAGCCCCAGCTACAATGAGCAGTTCTTC. It translates to CASSPSYNEQFF. Filled out from reference TRBV7-9 and TRBJ2-1, the complete variable domain reads DTGVSQNPRHKITKRGQNVTFRCDPISEHNRLYWYRQTLGQGPEFLTYFQNEAQLEKSRLLSDRFSAERPKGSFSTLEIQRTEQGDSAMYLCASSPSYNEQFFGPGTRLTVL.

There are a few counts of this clone. This chain joins TRBV28 and TRBJ1-2; no firm D call. Looked up from germline, CDR1 is MDHEN and CDR2 is SYDVKM. The CDR3 is 12 amino acids. V was shortened by 5 bases and J by 3 bases, with 7 bases between the two germline ends. The CDR3 region has the DNA TGTGCCAGCAGTGAAACAGACTATGGCTACACCTTC. Amino acid sequence: CASSETDYGYTF.

The rearrangement links TRBV7-9 to TRBJ1-5; no clear D. Germline V gene data show CDR1 as SEHNR and CDR2 as FQNEAQ (reference sequence). The CDR3 extends over 13 amino acids. Trimming removed 2 bases from V and 5 bases from J, with 7 bases in between. The CDR3, as DNA: TGTGCCAGCAGCTTAAGAGCCGATCAGCCCCAGCATTTT. Amino acid sequence: CASSLRADQPQHF.

This clone appeared once. This rearrangement joins TRBV7-9 to TRBJ2-7; tentative D call: TRBD2 (5 bases). V lost 1 base and J 0 bases, leaving 16 bases between the germline ends. The germline CDR1 and CDR2 sequences are SEHNR and FQNEAQ (reference sequence). The CDR3 length is 17 residues. CDR3 sequence (DNA): TGTGCCAGCAGCTTAGTCAACACCTGGGAGAGCTCCTACGAGCAGTACTTC. Its protein product is CASSLVNTWESSYEQYF.

This chain links TRBV4-1 with TRBJ2-1, with 7 nucleotides matching TRBD2. Germline lookup yields CDR1 MGHRA and CDR2 YSYEKL. V lost 0 bases to trimming and J lost 0 bases; unmatched junction nucleotides: 14. The CDR3 covers 20 residues. The CDR3 nucleotides are TGCGCCAGCAGCCAAGATGGCCCTTCTAGCGGCTATAGCTCCTACAATGAGCAGTTCTTC. It is translated as CASSQDGPSSGYSSYNEQFF.

This chain uses TRBV19 with TRBJ2-1, with 8 bases aligning to TRBD2. V shed 7 bases and J 3 bases; nucleotides not matched to a gene: 8. The CDR3 covers 15 residues. Germline lookup yields CDR1 LNHDA and CDR2 SQIVND (reference sequence). The CDR3 is CASTPGLEDYNEQFF. CDR3 coding DNA: TGTGCCAGTACCCCGGGACTAGAGGACTACAATGAGCAGTTCTTC. Full variable domain (outside the CDR3, taken from reference TRBV19 and TRBJ2-1): DGGITQSPKYLFRKEGQNVTLSCEQNLNHDAMYWYRQDPGQGLRLIYYSQIVNDFQKGDIAEGYSVSREKKESFPLTVTSAQKNPTAFYLCASTPGLEDYNEQFFGPGTRLTVL.

CDR3 protein: CASSSLSRDEQYF. The CDR3 bases are TGTGCCAGCAGTTCCCTATCCCGGGACGAGCAGTACTTC. The chain carries TRBV28 and TRBJ2-7; unclear D gene. Trimming cost V 4 bases and J 5 bases, with 12 bases left between them. The CDR3 runs 13 residues. CDR1 and CDR2 from the germline V gene are MDHEN and SYDVKM.

CDR3 in amino acids: CAISDQNLQGARRPGELFF. Here the CDR3 DNA reads TGTGCCATCAGTGACCAAAACCTACAGGGGGCGAGGCGTCCCGGGGAGCTGTTTTTT. This chain joins TRBV10-3 and TRBJ2-2, with 9 bases identical to TRBD1. V was pared by 3 bases and J by 6 bases, with 17 bases of the junction left unmatched. This CDR3 is built from 19 residues. Germline CDR1 ENHRY, CDR2 SYGVKD.

The chain links TRBV6-5 to TRBJ2-3; 13 nucleotides align to TRBD2. J lost 7 bases, V lost 6 bases, and 4 bases had no gene match. This CDR3 is 14 amino acids long. Germline lookup yields CDR1 MNHEY and CDR2 SVGAGI. CDR3: CASRLAGGPNTQYF. The CDR3 DNA follows: TGTGCCAGCAGACTAGCGGGAGGGCCGAATACGCAGTATTTT.

The chain combines TRBV5-1 with TRBJ2-1, with 9 bases aligning to TRBD2. Germline V gene data show CDR1 as SGHRS and CDR2 as YFSETQ. V shed 0 bases and J 4 bases; nucleotides not matched to a gene: 5. This CDR3 is 16 amino acids long. Here the CDR3 reads CASSLGGSGGYNEQFF. CDR3 nucleotide sequence: TGCGCCAGCAGCTTGGGTGGCAGCGGGGGGTACAATGAGCAGTTCTTC.

The J gene is TRBJ2-2, the V gene TRBV9; perhaps TRBD1 as D (6 bases). Germline V CDR1 and CDR2: SGDLS, YYNGEE. The CDR3 spans 16 residues. V was clipped by 0 bases and J by 0 bases, with 9 bases between them. The DNA for the CDR3 is TGTGCCAGCAGCGTAGGGACAGACGCGAACACCGGGGAGCTGTTTTTT. It specifies CASSVGTDANTGELFF.

The V call is TRBV7-9, the J call TRBJ2-7; unclear D gene. The CDR3 contains 18 residues. CDR1 is SEHNR, CDR2 FQNEAQ, per germline (reference sequence). The V and J ends lost 5 bases and 0 bases respectively, with 23 bases between them. The CDR3 DNA sequence: TGTGCCAGCAGCCCTATTATAGGAGAAGGCTGGAGCTCCTACGAGCAGTACTTC. Translated, it gives CASSPIIGEGWSSYEQYF.

The gene calls are TRBV28 and TRBJ2-7, with D possibly matching TRBD2 (5 bases). The germline CDR1 and CDR2 sequences are MDHEN and SYDVKM. This CDR3 region has 14 residues. V lost 2 bases and J 6 bases, leaving 14 bases between the germline ends. The CDR3 nucleotides read TGTGCCAGCAGTTTACCAGCGGAGGCGGGCGAGCAGTACTTC. Translated: CASSLPAEAGEQYF.

V is TRBV10-3 and J is TRBJ1-2; 7 bases are shared with TRBD1. J was trimmed by 2 bases and V by 6 bases; bases with no gene match: 6. Germline CDR1 is ENHRY and CDR2 is SYGVKD. This CDR3 region has 14 residues. The CDR3 bases are TGTGCCATCAGAGCCGGGACAGAGAACTATGGCTACACCTTC. Translated: CAIRAGTENYGYTF.

V gene TRBV13 combines with J gene TRBJ2-7; 9 bases are shared with TRBD1. CDR1 and CDR2 (germline): PRHDT, FYEKMQ (reference sequence). The V gene end was trimmed by 5 bases and the J gene end by 5 bases; junction bases not matched to a gene: 10. The CDR3 totals 15 residues. DNA for the CDR3: TGTGCCAGCAGCAACACCGGGACAGGGTCGGACGAGCAGTACTTC. This gives the protein CASSNTGTGSDEQYF.

The chain links TRBV6-5 to TRBJ2-7, with TRBD2 identical over 12 bases. Looked up from germline, CDR1 is MNHEY and CDR2 is SVGAGI. The CDR3 spans 15 residues. The V segment lost 4 bases and the J segment 6 bases; nucleotides outside the gene matches: 7. The CDR3 nucleotides are TGTGCCAGCAGTTCCCCGACTAGCGGGAGCCCCGAGCAGTACTTC. It is translated as CASSSPTSGSPEQYF.

The chain carries TRBV27 and TRBJ2-1; D not resolved. CDR3 length equals 15 residues. V was trimmed by 3 bases and J by 2 bases, leaving 11 bases between them. Per germline, CDR1 MNHEY and CDR2 SMNVEV (reference sequence). The CDR3, as DNA: TGTGCCAGCAGTTTCGGTGATGGGCCCTACAATGAGCAGTTCTTC. Translation gives CASSFGDGPYNEQFF.

The J gene is TRBJ1-5, the V gene TRBV7-9; 8 nucleotides line up with TRBD1. J lost 4 bases, V lost 1 base, and 9 bases had no gene match. The CDR3 contains 17 residues. CDR1 and CDR2 (germline): SEHNR, FQNEAQ (reference sequence). The CDR3 loop reads CASSLEVPGGRNQPQHF. The CDR3 coding sequence is TGTGCCAGCAGCTTAGAGGTTCCAGGGGGCAGGAATCAGCCCCAGCATTTT.

Only a few counts were recorded for this clone. V usage is TRBV27 and J usage is TRBJ2-2; D remains unclear. V was pared by 9 bases and J by 7 bases, with 12 bases between. Looked up from germline, CDR1 is MNHEY and CDR2 is SMNVEV (reference sequence). The CDR3 covers 12 residues. The DNA of the CDR3 is TGTGCCAGTGCCCTACGCGGCGGGGAGCTGTTTTTT. Protein: CASALRGGELFF.

The chain recombines TRBV27 with TRBJ2-1; TRBD2 is a possible D gene (5 bases). The CDR3 is 15 residues long. V was cut by 5 bases and J by 3 bases, with 14 bases left in between. Germline CDR1 reads MNHEY; CDR2 reads SMNVEV (reference sequence). CDR3 DNA sequence: TGTGCCAGCAGTCCCAGCGGTGGGATCTACAATGAGCAGTTCTTC. Protein sequence: CASSPSGGIYNEQFF.

The V call is TRBV5-4, the J call TRBJ2-3; 7 bases map to TRBD2. The CDR3 spans 17 residues. Per germline, CDR1 SGHNT and CDR2 YYREEE (reference sequence). V gave up 1 base and J gave up 5 bases; unmatched junction bases: 13. The CDR3 nucleotides read TGTGCCAGCAGCTTGTCTTTTCGGGGGAGGGCGGGAGATACGCAGTATTTT. Translating it yields CASSLSFRGRAGDTQYF.

This clone was detected a few times. The V gene is TRBV30, the J gene TRBJ2-1; 7 bases are a match to TRBD2. V shed 2 bases and J 2 bases; nucleotides not matched to a gene: 3. The CDR3 loop spans 14 amino acids. Germline V CDR1 and CDR2: GTSNPN, SVGIG (reference sequence). In nucleotides, the CDR3 is TGTGCCTGGAGTACCACTAGCGCCTACAATGAGCAGTTCTTC. Protein sequence: CAWSTTSAYNEQFF.

The V gene is TRBV5-8, the J gene TRBJ1-2, with 8 bases fitting TRBD1. CDR3 size: 15 residues. Unmatched junction bases numbered 6, after V lost 4 bases and J lost 1 base. Germline V gene data show CDR1 as SGHTS and CDR2 as YDEGEE. CDR3 in DNA: TGTGCCAGCAGCCGTGACAGGGGTGTTAACTATGGCTACACCTTC. This encodes CASSRDRGVNYGYTF.